The 20 T cell receptor beta chains presented below share a single source sample, sequenced in a study of regulatory T cells in long-lasting Graves disease (dated by TCRdb to the early 2020s). The library was generated by multiplex PCR. Sequencing was carried out with an Illumina HiSeq 4000. iRepertoire HTBI primers and Arm-PCR amplification of CDR3 regions were used to construct TCR beta libraries. The public reads were run again by TCRdb, first through fastp at Q25 and then through MiXCR, and only productive beta chains were kept. Entries that share a CDR3 protein sequence are merged under the most common genes and DNA. For this sample there are 400,000 to 450,000 distinct CDR3 sequences; 15% to 20% appear just once. The ten largest clones capture over 8.5% of the sample. The time point label, read with the paper, signifies: newly diagnosed GD, antithyroid drugs for less than 3 months. For both TCR sequencing and RNA sequencing, RNA was extracted from PBMCs in TRIzol.

These same data were also listed under a study on T cells in Graves' hyperthyroidism and ophthalmopathy.

Sequenced here: peripheral blood mononuclear cells (PBMCs), sampled at new diagnosis, from a patient treated with antithyroid drugs. These TCRs come from a woman aged 25-40 years with Graves disease. Donor details come from another sample of the same person, matched by shared clones.

This clonotype has a handful of counts. V is TRBV7-3 and J is TRBJ1-5; D ambiguous. Germline V lookup: CDR1 SGHTA, CDR2 FQGTGA. This CDR3 contains 13 residues. V lost 2 bases and J lost 5, with 7 bases in between. The CDR3 coding sequence is TGTGCCAGCAGCTTAGATGGTCATCAGCCCCAGCATTTT. This translates into CASSLDGHQPQHF.

This clonotype was detected only once. This may be a read error, as it is one base from a much larger clone. The J gene is TRBJ2-1, the V gene TRBV18; TRBD2 agrees at 8 bases. Trimming removed 3 bases from V and 8 bases from J; junction bases left unmatched: 24. CDR3 length: 20 amino acids. Germline V gene lookup returns CDR1 KGHSH and CDR2 LQKENI. CDR3: CASSPLGLAGGVPGIHEQFF. The CDR3 DNA reads as TGTGCCAGCTCACCGCTGGGGCTAGCGGGCGGCGTCCCGGGGATTCATGAGCAGTTCTTC. Full variable domain (remainder filled in from reference TRBV18 and TRBJ2-1): NAGVMQNPRHLVRRRGQEARLRCSPMKGHSHVYWYRQLPEEGLKFMVYLQKENIIDESGMPKERFSAEFPKEGPSILRIQQVVRGDSAAYFCASSPLGLAGGVPGIHEQFFGPGTRLTVL.

At least ten counts were recorded for this clonotype. The chain uses TRBV7-2 and TRBJ2-7; no definite D call. Germline CDR1 and CDR2: SGHTA and FQGNSA. The CDR3 has 12 residues. The ends were cut back, 2 bases at V and 6 bases at J, with 8 bases in the middle. CDR3 sequence reads: CASSLPGFEQYF. CDR3 sequence (DNA): TGTGCCAGCAGCTTACCCGGGTTCGAGCAGTACTTC.

This clonotype was counted many times. V is TRBV28 and J is TRBJ1-5, with 9 bases matching TRBD1. J gave up 0 bases and V 4 bases, and 10 bases lay outside the gene matches. The CDR3 is 18 residues long. Germline V CDR1 and CDR2: MDHEN, SYDVKM. CDR3 amino acids: CASSSPGTGMFSNQPQHF. The CDR3 DNA is TGTGCCAGCAGTTCTCCGGGGACAGGGATGTTTAGCAATCAGCCCCAGCATTTT.

This chain uses TRBV13 with TRBJ1-4; D is ambiguous. In germline, CDR1 is PRHDT, CDR2 FYEKMQ (reference sequence). Between the trimmed V and J ends, which lost 5 bases and 8 bases, there was a span of 15 bases. This CDR3 is 14 amino acids long. The CDR3, as DNA: TGTGCCAGCAGCCTAGACCGAGATAAGGAAAAACTGTTTTTT. Translation gives CASSLDRDKEKLFF. The entire variable domain, with the rest obtained from reference TRBV13 and TRBJ1-4, is as follows: AAGVIQSPRHLIKEKRETATLKCYPIPRHDTVYWYQQGPGQDPQFLISFYEKMQSDKGSIPDRFSAQQFSDYHSELNMSSLELGDSALYFCASSLDRDKEKLFFGSGTQLSVL.

This clonotype was found a few times. This sequence joins TRBV19 and TRBJ1-5; 7 bases fit TRBD1. The CDR3 loop spans 14 amino acids. Losses at the gene ends were 4 bases for V and 6 bases for J; bases not matched to a gene: 6. Germline V gives CDR1 LNHDA, CDR2 SQIVND (reference sequence). CDR3 region: CASSTNQGGQPQHF. In DNA form, the CDR3 reads TGTGCCAGTAGTACCAACCAGGGGGGTCAGCCCCAGCATTTT.

The V call is TRBV6-2 or TRBV6-3, the J call TRBJ2-5; D is perhaps TRBD1 or TRBD2 (6 bases each). Germline V gene data show CDR1 as MNHEY and CDR2 as SVGEGT. This CDR3 spans 14 amino acids. V lost 2 bases and J lost 7, with 14 bases in between. The CDR3 DNA is TGTGCCAGCAGTTACGCGGGACACCCGGGGACCCAGTACTTC. Amino acid sequence: CASSYAGHPGTQYF.

A note on this clonotype: One base away lies a much larger clone, so this may be a sequencing read error. The V gene is TRBV12-3 or TRBV12-4, the J gene TRBJ2-1; TRBD1 matches 8 bases. The CDR3 sequence is 15 residues long. V shed 5 bases, J shed 7 bases, and the junction held 10 bases outside the gene matches. The CDR3 bases are TGTGCCAGCAGTGCATCTGGGACAGGTACGAATGAGCAGTTCTTC. Amino acids: CASSASGTGTNEQFF.

This clonotype was detected ten times or more. The chain combines TRBV28 with TRBJ2-6; no definite D call. Germline V gene lookup returns CDR1 MDHEN and CDR2 SYDVKM. The CDR3 length is 14 residues. Trimming shortened V by 3 bases and J by 1 base, and 4 bases separated the two germline ends. The CDR3 is CASSFGSGANVLTF. CDR3 coding DNA: TGTGCCAGCAGTTTCGGGTCTGGGGCCAACGTCCTGACTTTC.

The chain is built from TRBV5-6 and TRBJ2-1; no clear D gene. The V and J ends lost 6 bases and 0 bases respectively, with 13 bases between them. The CDR3 loop spans 15 amino acids. Germline V gives CDR1 SGHDT, CDR2 YYEEEE. Written as DNA, the CDR3 is TGTGCCAGCAACCAGTACGGTAGCTCCTACAATGAGCAGTTCTTC. It is translated as CASNQYGSSYNEQFF.

This clonotype was seen at least ten times. The chain employs TRBV12-3 or TRBV12-4 and TRBJ1-2, with a possible D match to TRBD1 (6 bases). The CDR3 consists of 12 residues. V was cut by 6 bases and J by 7 bases, with 12 bases left in between. The CDR3 region has the DNA TGTGCCAGCAGCTTGGGGGGCTCTGGCTACACCTTC. Translating gives CASSLGGSGYTF.

The sample holds one count of this clonotype. The gene calls are TRBV27 and TRBJ2-5, with 11 positions matching TRBD2. The CDR3 is made up of 16 amino acids. From germline, CDR1 is MNHEY and CDR2 SMNVEV (reference sequence). V gave up 6 bases and J gave up 5 bases; unmatched junction bases: 11. The CDR3 region is CASSRVTSGSGETQYF. CDR3 sequence (DNA): TGTGCCAGCAGCCGGGTCACTAGCGGGAGCGGGGAGACCCAGTACTTC.

This clonotype has just a few counts. The chain couples TRBV9 to TRBJ2-7; 15 bases are shared with TRBD2. The V gene end was trimmed by 4 bases and the J gene end by 3 bases; junction bases not matched to a gene: 8. The CDR3 sequence is 17 residues long. CDR1 and CDR2 (germline): SGDLS, YYNGEE. The DNA for the CDR3 is TGTGCCAGCAGCCCCGGACTAGCGGGAGGGGGGCTCTACGAGCAGTACTTC. It codes for CASSPGLAGGGLYEQYF.

This clonotype was found a few times. This chain links TRBV5-1 with TRBJ2-5; 7 bases match TRBD2. Trimming took 4 bases from V and 2 from J; bases not matched to a gene: 8. The CDR3 extends over 15 amino acids. CDR1 and CDR2 (germline): SGHRS, YFSETQ. The CDR3 DNA sequence: TGCGCCAGCAGCCGGGGGGTAGCGGCACAAGAGACCCAGTACTTC. Translated: CASSRGVAAQETQYF.

The rearrangement links TRBV29-1 to TRBJ2-7, with 10 bases that match TRBD2. The J segment lost 4 bases and the V segment lost 2 bases, leaving 14 bases of the junction unmatched. The CDR3 covers 17 residues. Germline V CDR1 and CDR2: SQVTM, ANQGSEA. CDR3 nucleotides: TGCAGCGTTGAACGGCAGTCTGAGCGGGAGGGCCTTTACGAGCAGTACTTC. This gives the protein CSVERQSEREGLYEQYF.

This clonotype was seen at least ten times. V is TRBV2 and J is TRBJ2-5, with D tentatively TRBD1 or TRBD2 (6 bases each). V lost 8 bases and J lost 7, with 26 bases in between. CDR1 is SNHLY, CDR2 FYNNEI, per germline. The length of the CDR3 is 16 residues. The DNA for the CDR3 is TGTGCCAGCTCTAGGGGGGACACAGACTACTGGGTGACCCAGTACTTC. Translated: CASSRGDTDYWVTQYF.

This clonotype was counted only a few times. The V call is TRBV28, the J call TRBJ2-7, with a weak D call TRBD1 (5 bases). The CDR3 extends over 14 amino acids. Trimming stripped 3 bases from V and 3 bases from J, with 12 bases between. Germline CDR1 is MDHEN and CDR2 is SYDVKM. The CDR3 bases are TGTGCCAGCAGTTTTTTCGGGCAGGGCTACGAGCAGTACTTC. Its protein product is CASSFFGQGYEQYF. Drawing the rest from reference TRBV28 and TRBJ2-7, the complete variable domain is DVKVTQSSRYLVKRTGEKVFLECVQDMDHENMFWYRQDPGLGLRLIYFSYDVKMKEKGDIPEGYSVSREKKERFSLILESASTNQTSMYLCASSFFGQGYEQYFGPGTRLTVT.

This clonotype came up many times. The chain couples TRBV5-1 to TRBJ1-4; 9 bases are a match to TRBD1. CDR3 length: 17 residues. Germline CDR1 reads SGHRS; CDR2 reads YFSETQ. The V and J ends lost 4 bases and 2 bases, in that order; junction bases with no gene match: 9. The CDR3 bases are TGCGCCAGCAGCCAATTCCAGGGGACAGGGACTAATGAAAAACTGTTTTTT. As protein: CASSQFQGTGTNEKLFF.

This clonotype was detected many times. The chain links TRBV18 to TRBJ2-3; D possibly uses TRBD1 or TRBD2 (5 bases each). The CDR3 has 13 residues. Germline V gene lookup returns CDR1 KGHSH and CDR2 LQKENI. Trimming removed 2 bases from V and 7 bases from J, with 10 bases in between. The CDR3 protein is CASSPDEGYTQYF. Written as DNA, the CDR3 is TGTGCCAGCTCACCAGACGAGGGGTATACGCAGTATTTT.

This clonotype was counted ten times or more. The chain carries TRBV7-2 and TRBJ2-1; TRBD1 aligns across 9 bases. Germline CDR1 reads SGHTA; CDR2 reads FQGNSA. The CDR3 has 15 amino acids. The junction had 9 bases not matched to a gene; V was cut back by 6 bases and J by 6 bases. CDR3 in amino acids: CASRSYRDRVNEQFF. In DNA form, the CDR3 reads TGTGCCAGCAGATCCTACCGGGACAGGGTCAATGAGCAGTTCTTC.